Listed below are T cell receptor beta chains from one sample, sequenced in a study of PD-L1 blockade in urothelial cancer. Profiling relied on immunoSEQ multiplex PCR, and the TCRdb table lists in-frame clones only, not all of them. The sample holds 50,000 or so clones, approximately 86% seen once. Sequences were derived from PBMCs, sampled around atezolizumab (anti-PD-L1) treatment. These receptors originate from a man aged 55 to 70 with urothelial cancer. Each CDR3 is given without its conserved first and last residue. Only some rows state a clone size, as once, few, many or a class for expanded clones.

abundance	v_gene	j_gene	CDR3aa
-	TRBV30	TRBJ2-2	AYVAGVNTGELF
-	TRBV5-1	TRBJ2-5	ASSGELAGVGETQY
-	TRBV18	TRBJ2-1	ASSRQGSGSYNEQF
-	TRBV28	TRBJ2-2	ASLSPAGGGELF
-	TRBV28	TRBJ1-3	ASSLIQGLGNTIY
-	TRBV6-1	TRBJ2-3	ASSETPLASTDTQY
-	TRBV30	TRBJ2-2	AWSPGGITGELF
-	TRBV6-4	TRBJ2-1	ASSEFGLAGDNEQF
-	TRBV18	TRBJ2-5	ASSLSGQETQY
-	TRBV9	TRBJ2-5	ASSALAGGLGQETQY
-	TRBV2	TRBJ2-3	ASQKTTATDTQY
-	TRBV5-8	TRBJ2-2	ASRDRDRNTGELF
-	TRBV5-4	TRBJ2-3	ASSSGGATDTQY
-	TRBV19	TRBJ1-5	ASSPSDQPQH
-	TRBV9	TRBJ2-7	ASSVTSGGPLEQY
-	TRBV7-2	TRBJ1-2	ASSLVGGGGMGYGYT
-	TRBV7-2	TRBJ2-5	ASSHYQETQY
once	TRBV19	TRBJ1-5	ASEQGNKGNQPQH
-	TRBV5-1	TRBJ2-2	ASSISASGTGELF
-	TRBV29-1	TRBJ1-1	SVEFGREDTEAF
-	TRBV11-3	TRBJ1-1	ASGTQGSNTEAF
once	TRBV30	TRBJ1-2	AWSANHRGLYGYT